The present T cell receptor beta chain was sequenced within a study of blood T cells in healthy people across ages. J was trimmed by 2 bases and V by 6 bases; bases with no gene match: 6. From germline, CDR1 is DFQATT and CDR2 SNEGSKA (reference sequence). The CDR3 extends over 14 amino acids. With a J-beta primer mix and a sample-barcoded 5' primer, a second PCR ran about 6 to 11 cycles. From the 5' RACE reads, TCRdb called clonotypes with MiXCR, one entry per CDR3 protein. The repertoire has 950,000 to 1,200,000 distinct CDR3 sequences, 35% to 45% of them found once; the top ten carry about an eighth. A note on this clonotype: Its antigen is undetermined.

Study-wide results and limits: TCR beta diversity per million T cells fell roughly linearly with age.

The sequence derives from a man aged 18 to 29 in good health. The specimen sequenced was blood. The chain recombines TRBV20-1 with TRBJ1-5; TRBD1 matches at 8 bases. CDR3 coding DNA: TGCAGTGCAGTCAGGGGGCTAGGCAATCAGCCCCAGCATTTT. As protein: CSAVRGLGNQPQHF.